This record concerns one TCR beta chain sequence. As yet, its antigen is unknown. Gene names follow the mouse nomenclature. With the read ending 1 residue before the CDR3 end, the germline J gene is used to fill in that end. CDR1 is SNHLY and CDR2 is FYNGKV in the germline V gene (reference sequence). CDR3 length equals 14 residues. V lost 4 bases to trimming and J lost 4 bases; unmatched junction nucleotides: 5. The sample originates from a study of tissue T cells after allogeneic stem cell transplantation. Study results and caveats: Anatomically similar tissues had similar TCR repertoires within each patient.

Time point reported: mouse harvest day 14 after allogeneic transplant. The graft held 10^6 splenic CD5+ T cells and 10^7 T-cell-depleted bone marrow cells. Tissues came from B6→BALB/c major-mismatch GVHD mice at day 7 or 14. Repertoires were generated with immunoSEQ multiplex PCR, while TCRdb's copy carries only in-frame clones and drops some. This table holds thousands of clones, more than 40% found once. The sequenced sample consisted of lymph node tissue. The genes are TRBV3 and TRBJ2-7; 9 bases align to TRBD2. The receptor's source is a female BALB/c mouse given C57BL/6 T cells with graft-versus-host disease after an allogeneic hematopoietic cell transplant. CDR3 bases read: TGTGCCAGCAGCTCTCGCTGGGGGGGATATGAACAGTAC. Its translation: CASSSRWGGYEQY. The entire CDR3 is CASSSRWGGYEQYF.